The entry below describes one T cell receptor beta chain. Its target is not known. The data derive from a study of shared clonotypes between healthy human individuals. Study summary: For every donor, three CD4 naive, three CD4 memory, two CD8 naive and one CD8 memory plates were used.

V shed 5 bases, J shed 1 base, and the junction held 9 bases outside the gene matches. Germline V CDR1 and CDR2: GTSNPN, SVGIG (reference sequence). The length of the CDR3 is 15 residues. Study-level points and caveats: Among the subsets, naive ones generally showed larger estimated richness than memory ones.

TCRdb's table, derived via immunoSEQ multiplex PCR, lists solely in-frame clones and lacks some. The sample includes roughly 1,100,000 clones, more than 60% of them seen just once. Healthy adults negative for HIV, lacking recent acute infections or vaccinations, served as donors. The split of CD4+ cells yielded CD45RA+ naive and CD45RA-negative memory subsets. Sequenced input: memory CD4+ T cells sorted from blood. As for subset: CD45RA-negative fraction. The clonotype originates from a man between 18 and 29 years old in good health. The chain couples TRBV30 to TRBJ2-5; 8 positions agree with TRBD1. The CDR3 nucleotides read TGTGCCTGGGACCCCGGGACAGGCTTCCAAGAGACCCAGTACTTC. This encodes CAWDPGTGFQETQYF.